This T cell receptor beta chain was observed in a study of blood T cell repertoires in COVID-19. This clone has only one observation. Participants spanned ages 18 to 89 years and resided in about 25 US areas. Participants had their cohort set by participant-reported clinical history. Two negative PCRs, clearance, or symptom resolution had been documented for recovered Cohort 3 donors. In the authors' workflow: Using reference gene primer amplification, nucleated cell counts were estimated. Assay: immunoSEQ multiplex PCR; the TCRdb copy retains only in-frame clones and omits some. The D gene and trimming were derived from the DNA, and the V and J assignments and clone size from that table. The sample lists about 190,000 clones; roughly 80% were seen once. The clonotype originates from a woman aged 25-40 years who had recovered from COVID-19. The source material was PBMCs or T cells enriched from blood (not recorded which).

The CDR3 coding sequence is TGTGCCAGCAGTTTGGGCCTAGGTGCGGGGGGGGATACGCAGTATTTT. Protein sequence: CASSLGLGAGGDTQYF. This sequence joins TRBV28 and TRBJ2-3; 9 nucleotides line up with TRBD2. Germline-derived CDR1 and CDR2 are MDHEN and SYDVKM. The length of the CDR3 is 16 residues. After removal of 3 bases from V and 6 bases from J, the junction contained 10 bases not matched to a gene.